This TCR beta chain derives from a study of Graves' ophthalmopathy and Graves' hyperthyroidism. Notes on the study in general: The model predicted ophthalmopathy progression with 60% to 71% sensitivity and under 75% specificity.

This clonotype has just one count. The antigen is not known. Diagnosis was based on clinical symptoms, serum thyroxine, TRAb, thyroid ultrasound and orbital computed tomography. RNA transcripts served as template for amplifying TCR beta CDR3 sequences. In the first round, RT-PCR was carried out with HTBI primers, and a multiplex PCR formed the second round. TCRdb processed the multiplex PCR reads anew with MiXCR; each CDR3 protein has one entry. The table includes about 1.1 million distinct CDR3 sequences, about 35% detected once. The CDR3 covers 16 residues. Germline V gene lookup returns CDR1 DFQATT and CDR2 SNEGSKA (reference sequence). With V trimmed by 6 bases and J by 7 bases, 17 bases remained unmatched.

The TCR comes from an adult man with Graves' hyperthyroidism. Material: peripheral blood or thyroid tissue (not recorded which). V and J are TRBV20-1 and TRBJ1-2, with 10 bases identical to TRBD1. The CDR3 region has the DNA TGCAGTGCGTACCCCCCTGGACAGGGGGAATCTGGTGGCTACACCTTC. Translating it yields CSAYPPGQGESGGYTF.